These 17 T cell receptor beta chains came from one sample sequenced in a study of blood T cell repertoires in COVID-19. The table came from immunoSEQ multiplex PCR; TCRdb's copy has only in-frame clones and leaves some out. The sample includes almost 100,000 clones, around nine tenths of them seen just once. The source material was peripheral blood. The receptors were sampled from a man aged 50 or older with acute or convalescent COVID-19.

V and J are TRBV21-1 and TRBJ1-3; the table assigns TRBD1, which was not confirmed against the DNA. TRBV21-1 is termed a pseudogene. CDR3 length equals 16 residues. The CDR3 protein is CASSDTGIISLRTIYF. The CDR3 DNA is TGTGCCAGCAGCGATACAGGGATCATCTCTTTAAGAACCATATATTTT.

The chain recombines TRBV21-1 with TRBJ1-1. TRBV21-1 is listed as a pseudogene. The CDR3 is made up of 16 amino acids. The CDR3 nucleotides read TGTGCCAGCAGCAAAACCCGGGAGGATTTGAACACTGAAGCTTTCTTT. Its protein is CASSKTREDLNTEAFF.

This sequence joins TRBV6-5 and TRBJ1-1; D gene ambiguous. The V end lost 0 bases, the J end lost 1 base, and 9 bases lay between the germline ends. In germline, CDR1 is MNHEY, CDR2 SVGAGI. This CDR3 region has 15 residues. CDR3 residues: CASSYSRGGNTEAFF. DNA for the CDR3: TGTGCCAGCAGTTACTCCCGGGGTGGGAACACTGAAGCTTTCTTT.

V usage is TRBV7-9 and J usage is TRBJ2-7, with 13 bases aligning to TRBD2. The CDR3 runs to 16 residues. Germline values: CDR1 SEHNR, CDR2 FQNEAQ (reference sequence). V lost 5 bases, J lost 6 bases, and 10 bases stayed unmatched. CDR3 loop: CASSGGTSGTWGEQYF. The CDR3 coding sequence is TGTGCCAGCAGCGGCGGGACTAGCGGGACATGGGGCGAGCAGTACTTC.

The gene calls are TRBV19 and TRBJ2-2, with TRBD1 matching over 9 bases. The CDR3 is 15 amino acids. V shed 4 bases and J 4 bases; nucleotides not matched to a gene: 4. Germline lookup yields CDR1 LNHDA and CDR2 SQIVND (reference sequence). The CDR3 here is CASSTYRGRTGELFF. DNA of the CDR3: TGTGCCAGTAGTACATACAGGGGGCGCACCGGGGAGCTGTTTTTT.

The V and J genes are TRBV6-5 and TRBJ2-5, with D tentatively TRBD2 (6 bases). The CDR3 covers 13 residues. Looked up from germline, CDR1 is MNHEY and CDR2 is SVGAGI. V shed 0 bases and J shed 4 bases, with 6 bases lying between them. CDR3 in amino acids: CASSYSSGETQYF. In nucleotides, the CDR3 is TGTGCCAGCAGTTACTCTAGCGGAGAGACCCAGTACTTC.

The rearrangement links TRBV7-3 to TRBJ2-7; 8 bases map to TRBD1. The CDR3 has 15 amino acids. Germline V gene sequence: CDR1 SGHTA, CDR2 FQGTGA. J gave up 3 bases and V 2 bases, and 6 bases lay outside the gene matches. The CDR3 nucleotides are TGTGCCAGCAGCTTATTTTCGGGACAGGACTACGAGCAGTACTTC. Translation gives CASSLFSGQDYEQYF.

V is TRBV6-6 and J is TRBJ2-3, with 14 bases aligning to TRBD2. V was pared by 5 bases and J by 7 bases, with 5 bases of the junction left unmatched. Germline V gives CDR1 MNHNY, CDR2 SVGAGI (reference sequence). There are 15 residues in the CDR3. DNA of the CDR3: TGTGCCAGCAGTAAGGGACTAGCGGGAGCGAATACGCAGTATTTT. It codes for CASSKGLAGANTQYF.

In this sample, this clone turned up once. V and J are TRBV19 and TRBJ2-2; 7 bases align to TRBD1. The CDR3 contains 14 residues. V shed 5 bases, J shed 6 bases, and the junction held 6 bases outside the gene matches. The germline CDR1 and CDR2 sequences are LNHDA and SQIVND (reference sequence). The CDR3: CASSLDRAAGELFF. CDR3 in DNA: TGTGCCAGTAGTCTCGACAGGGCCGCCGGGGAGCTGTTTTTT.

CDR3 bases: TGTGCCAGCAGCTTGGGGTTAGCCGAGCAGTACTTC. It yields the protein CASSLGLAEQYF. The chain joins TRBV5-4 to TRBJ2-7, with D unresolved. Trimming took 0 bases from V and 6 from J, leaving 7 bases between them. The CDR3 is made up of 12 amino acids. Germline V CDR1 and CDR2: SGHNT, YYREEE (reference sequence).

The chain uses TRBV5-1 and TRBJ1-1, with 7 bases lining up with TRBD1. The ends lost 6 bases at V and 3 bases at J; junction bases unmatched: 11. The CDR3 consists of 15 residues. From germline, CDR1 is SGHRS and CDR2 YFSETQ. The CDR3 here is CASKGQPTGDTEAFF. CDR3 in DNA: TGCGCCAGCAAGGGACAGCCGACCGGGGACACTGAAGCTTTCTTT.

The chain uses TRBV10-2 and TRBJ2-3, with TRBD1 matching 7 bases. The ends lost 6 bases at V and 0 bases at J; junction bases unmatched: 3. This CDR3 has 14 residues. Germline V gene sequence: CDR1 WSHSY, CDR2 SAAADI. The CDR3 region has the DNA TGCGCCAGCAGACAGGGGCCTAGCACAGATACGCAGTATTTT. Amino acid sequence: CASRQGPSTDTQYF.

The chain joins TRBV4-2 to TRBJ2-7; 9 bases line up with TRBD2. Germline trimming cut 3 bases from V and 0 bases from J; bases unmatched to any gene: 6. From germline, CDR1 is LGHNA and CDR2 YNFKEQ. The CDR3 is 16 residues long. CDR3 amino acids: CASSQPSGRSSYEQYF. The CDR3 DNA sequence: TGTGCCAGCAGCCAGCCGAGCGGGAGGTCCTCCTACGAGCAGTACTTC.

The chain employs TRBV5-4 and TRBJ1-2; 10 bases are a match to TRBD1. V gave up 5 bases and J gave up 7 bases; unmatched junction bases: 14. Germline V CDR1 and CDR2: SGHNT, YYREEE (reference sequence). The CDR3 sequence is 16 residues long. The CDR3 DNA follows: TGTGCCAGCAGGTTGACAGGGGGCGCGTTAGGGAGTGGCTACACCTTC. Translating it yields CASRLTGGALGSGYTF.

The chain employs TRBV27 and TRBJ1-1; 8 bases are a match to TRBD1. The CDR3 consists of 13 residues. The junction had 3 bases not matched to a gene; V was cut back by 5 bases and J by 4 bases. Per germline, CDR1 MNHEY and CDR2 SMNVEV (reference sequence). The CDR3 region has the DNA TGTGCCAGCAGTGGAACAGGGGGCACTGAAGCTTTCTTT. Amino acid sequence: CASSGTGGTEAFF.

The rearrangement links TRBV27 to TRBJ1-2; a possible D gene is TRBD1 (5 bases). V shed 3 bases and J shed 4 bases, with 12 bases lying between them. Germline V gene lookup returns CDR1 MNHEY and CDR2 SMNVEV (reference sequence). CDR3 length equals 14 residues. The CDR3 loop reads CASSFQGVGYGYTF. The CDR3 region has the DNA TGTGCCAGCAGTTTTCAGGGCGTTGGCTATGGCTACACCTTC.

V is TRBV18 and J is TRBJ2-7; weak D call: TRBD2 (5 bases). CDR3 length equals 13 residues. Trimming took off 2 bases at V and 5 bases at J, with 10 bases between the two ends. Germline CDR1 and CDR2: KGHSH and LQKENI. CDR3 nucleotide sequence: TGTGCCAGCTCACCATTAGCGAACCACGAGCAGTACTTC. Its protein product is CASSPLANHEQYF.